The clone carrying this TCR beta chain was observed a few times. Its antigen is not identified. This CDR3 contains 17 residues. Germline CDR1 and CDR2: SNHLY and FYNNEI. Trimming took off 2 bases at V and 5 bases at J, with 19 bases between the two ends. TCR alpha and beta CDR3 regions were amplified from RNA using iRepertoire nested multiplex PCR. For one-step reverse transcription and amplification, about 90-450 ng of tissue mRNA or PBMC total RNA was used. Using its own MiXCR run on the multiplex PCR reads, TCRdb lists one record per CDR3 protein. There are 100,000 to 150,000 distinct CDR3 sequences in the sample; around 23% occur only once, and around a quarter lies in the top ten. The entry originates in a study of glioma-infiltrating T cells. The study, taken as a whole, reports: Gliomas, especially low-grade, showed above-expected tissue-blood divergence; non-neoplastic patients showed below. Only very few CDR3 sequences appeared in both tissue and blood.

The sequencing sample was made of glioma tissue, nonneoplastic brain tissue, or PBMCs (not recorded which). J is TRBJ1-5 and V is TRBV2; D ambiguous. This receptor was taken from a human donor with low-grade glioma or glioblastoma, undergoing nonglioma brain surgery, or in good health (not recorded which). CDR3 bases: TGTGCCAGCAGTGAAATAGACCACTCGGGCGTCCATCAGCCCCAGCATTTT. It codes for CASSEIDHSGVHQPQHF.